A single sample gave rise to the 29 T cell receptor beta chains below, sequenced in a study of CD8 T cells in Susac syndrome. An amount of RNA that ranged from roughly 0.5 to 1 ug was reverse transcribed with random hexamers. TCRdb reprocessed the immunoSEQ multiplex PCR reads with MiXCR, giving one entry per CDR3 protein. The table shows 55,000 to 85,000 distinct CDR3 sequences, with under 96% occurring only once. Sequencing input: CD4+ T cells from PBMCs. Receptors originate from a human donor with multiple sclerosis.

The rearrangement joins TRBV11-3 to TRBJ2-2; D uncertain. The germline V gene has CDR1 SGHNT and CDR2 YENEEA. V was cut by 5 bases and J by 6 bases, with 7 bases left in between. CDR3 length: 12 amino acids. DNA for the CDR3: TGTGCCAGCAGCACCCTGGCCGGGGAGCTGTTTTTT. Protein product: CASSTLAGELFF.

This chain connects TRBV29-1 to TRBJ2-5; the match to TRBD1 covers 7 bases. The CDR3 spans 12 residues. With V trimmed by 3 bases and J by 10 bases, 8 bases remained unmatched. CDR1 is SQVTM and CDR2 is ANQGSEA in the germline V gene. In DNA, the CDR3 is TGCAGCGTTGAGGACAGGTCTCGGGGCCAGTACTTC. It yields the protein CSVEDRSRGQYF.

This chain uses TRBV7-2 with TRBJ1-2, with 12 bases fitting TRBD1. Germline V lookup: CDR1 SGHTA, CDR2 FQGNSA. Unmatched junction bases numbered 5, after V lost 2 bases and J lost 7 bases. CDR3 length: 15 amino acids. The CDR3 region has the DNA TGTGCCAGCAGCTTACCCGGGACAGGGGGCACTGGCTACACCTTC. It is translated as CASSLPGTGGTGYTF. The full variable domain, its missing parts supplied by reference TRBV7-2 and TRBJ1-2, is GAGVSQSPSNKVTEKGKDVELRCDPISGHTALYWYRQSLGQGLEFLIYFQGNSAPDKSGLPSDRFSAERTGGSVSTLTIQRTQQEDSAVYLCASSLPGTGGTGYTFGSGTRLTVV.

This rearrangement joins TRBV4-1 to TRBJ1-2; 8 positions match TRBD1. Germline values: CDR1 MGHRA, CDR2 YSYEKL. After removal of 5 bases from V and 2 bases from J, the junction contained 4 bases not matched to a gene. The CDR3 consists of 14 residues. CDR3 coding DNA: TGCGCCAGCAGCTCGGACAGGGTGAACTATGGCTACACCTTC. Translated: CASSSDRVNYGYTF.

The J gene is TRBJ1-1, the V gene TRBV3-1; D is perhaps TRBD1 (5 bases). V was clipped by 4 bases and J by 5 bases, with 8 bases between them. The CDR3 is 12 residues long. Germline values: CDR1 LGHDT, CDR2 YNNKEL (reference sequence). The CDR3 DNA is TGTGCCAGCAGCCCCGGGACGACTGAAGCTTTCTTT. It is translated as CASSPGTTEAFF.

This chain connects TRBV7-9 to TRBJ2-7, with D perhaps matching TRBD2 (6 bases). The CDR3 spans 17 residues. V was pared by 5 bases and J by 3 bases, with 23 bases between. From germline, CDR1 is SEHNR and CDR2 FQNEAQ (reference sequence). CDR3 sequence reads: CASSQFGTASFFYEQYF. The CDR3 DNA sequence: TGTGCCAGCAGCCAATTCGGGACTGCCTCTTTCTTCTACGAGCAGTACTTC.

The rearrangement links TRBV7-8 to TRBJ2-5, with TRBD2 matching 11 bases. Trimming cost V 8 bases and J 1 base; bases outside gene matches: 6. CDR3 length: 15 residues. Looked up from germline, CDR1 is SGHVS and CDR2 is FQNEAQ. The CDR3 sequence is CASHTTSGVQETQYF. The CDR3 bases are TGTGCCAGCCACACGACTAGCGGGGTCCAAGAGACCCAGTACTTC.

The gene calls are TRBV7-2 and TRBJ2-3, with 10 positions matching TRBD1. Germline CDR1 reads SGHTA; CDR2 reads FQGNSA. Trimming at V came to 4 bases and at J to 3 bases, leaving 7 bases not matched to a gene. The CDR3 sequence is 16 residues long. CDR3 region: CASSYPTGGGTDTQYF. As DNA, the CDR3 is TGTGCCAGCAGCTATCCGACAGGGGGCGGAACAGATACGCAGTATTTT.

The J gene is TRBJ1-2, the V gene TRBV27; the D gene is possibly TRBD1 (5 bases). The CDR3 loop spans 14 amino acids. In germline, CDR1 is MNHEY, CDR2 SMNVEV (reference sequence). Trimming removed 6 bases at V and 5 bases at J, with 16 bases between. CDR3: CASRLRRGEYGYTF. CDR3 sequence (DNA): TGTGCCAGCAGACTTCGCCGGGGGGAGTATGGCTACACCTTC.

V and J are TRBV7-2 and TRBJ2-3; D is possibly TRBD1 (5 bases). The CDR3 is 12 amino acids. The V end was cut by 7 bases, the J end by 6 bases, with 11 bases between. Germline V gene lookup returns CDR1 SGHTA and CDR2 FQGNSA. The CDR3 nucleotides read TGTGCCAGCAAAGGGGTCTCTGATACGCAGTATTTT. This codes for CASKGVSDTQYF.

With respect to this clonotype: One end of the junction varies from germline; a read error may be responsible. The CDR3 DNA reads TGTGCTAGCAGCTCCTCCGGGACAGGGGAAGAGACCCAGTACTTC. It translates to CASSSSGTGEETQYF. V usage is TRBV7-7 and J usage is TRBJ2-5, with 10 bases lining up with TRBD1. The CDR3 runs 15 residues. CDR1 is SSHAT and CDR2 is FNYEAQ in the germline V gene (reference sequence).

This sequence joins TRBV12-3 or TRBV12-4 and TRBJ1-5; 7 positions agree with TRBD1. Trimming took 5 bases from V and 0 from J; bases not matched to a gene: 13. This CDR3 comprises 18 residues. CDR3: CASSNDERQGYSNQPQHF. CDR3 coding DNA: TGTGCCAGCAGTAACGACGAAAGACAGGGCTATAGCAATCAGCCCCAGCATTTT.

V is TRBV12-3 or TRBV12-4 and J is TRBJ1-2; tentative D call: TRBD1 (5 bases). The CDR3 contains 13 residues. V lost 7 bases, J lost 2 bases, and 11 bases lay in between. DNA for the CDR3: TGTGCCAGCATGAGGGACGGAAACTATGGCTACACCTTC. As protein: CASMRDGNYGYTF.

The chain uses TRBV29-1 and TRBJ2-7; tentatively, D is TRBD1 (5 bases). The CDR3 length is 11 residues. Trimming left V 2 bases short and J 7 bases short, with 9 bases between. Germline V CDR1 and CDR2: SQVTM, ANQGSEA. The CDR3 nucleotides read TGCAGCGTTGAAAGGGGCAGGGAGCAGTACTTC. It translates to CSVERGREQYF.

The chain uses TRBV7-9 and TRBJ1-2, with no clear D. The CDR3 has 12 amino acids. Trimming shortened V by 5 bases and J by 6 bases, and 10 bases separated the two germline ends. The germline V gene encodes CDR1 SEHNR and CDR2 FQNEAQ (reference sequence). CDR3 protein: CASSRESNGYTF. The CDR3 DNA reads TGTGCCAGCAGCCGGGAGTCGAATGGCTACACCTTC.

The chain is built from TRBV7-2 and TRBJ2-7; D is perhaps TRBD2 (6 bases). The CDR3 is made up of 13 amino acids. Trimming removed 9 bases at V and 3 bases at J, with 15 bases between. The germline gives CDR1 SGHTA, CDR2 FQGNSA. The CDR3 region is CASSGPGGYEQYF. The CDR3 DNA reads as TGTGCCAGTTCGGGACCCGGGGGCTACGAGCAGTACTTC.

This chain links TRBV29-1 with TRBJ1-2; perhaps TRBD1 as D (5 bases). Germline lookup yields CDR1 SQVTM and CDR2 ANQGSEA. V lost 3 bases and J 3 bases, leaving 14 bases between the germline ends. The CDR3 runs 14 residues. CDR3 protein: CSVESREVDYGYTF. Written as DNA, the CDR3 is TGCAGCGTTGAGTCCAGGGAAGTAGACTATGGCTACACCTTC.

V is TRBV5-1 and J is TRBJ2-6; the D is unclear. Germline V CDR1 and CDR2: SGHRS, YFSETQ. Trimming cost V 4 bases and J 3 bases, with 8 bases left between them. The CDR3 loop spans 14 amino acids. In DNA form, the CDR3 reads TGCGCCAGCAGCACTGGGCGTGGGGCCAACGTCCTGACTTTC. It specifies CASSTGRGANVLTF.

This CDR3 is CASSPQVLSGNTIYF. The CDR3 DNA is TGTGCCAGCAGCCCTCAGGTACTCTCTGGAAACACCATATATTTT. The chain combines TRBV7-2 with TRBJ1-3; D is unresolved. Per the germline V gene, CDR1 is SGHTA and CDR2 is FQGNSA. The CDR3 totals 15 residues. Trimming cost V 5 bases and J 0 bases, with 11 bases left between them. Full variable domain (outside the CDR3, taken from reference TRBV7-2 and TRBJ1-3): GAGVSQSPSNKVTEKGKDVELRCDPISGHTALYWYRQSLGQGLEFLIYFQGNSAPDKSGLPSDRFSAERTGGSVSTLTIQRTQQEDSAVYLCASSPQVLSGNTIYFGEGSWLTVV.

This chain links TRBV11-2 with TRBJ1-1; D is unclear. The CDR3 has 14 residues. Germline CDR1 is SGHAT and CDR2 is FQNNGV. V lost 5 bases and J 2 bases, leaving 12 bases between the germline ends. CDR3 sequence (DNA): TGTGCCAGCAGCCCGGGCTACGCAAACACTGAAGCTTTCTTT. The encoded protein is CASSPGYANTEAFF.

J is TRBJ2-2 and V is TRBV9, with 8 bases fitting TRBD2. J lost 6 bases, V lost 0 bases, and 1 base had no gene match. This CDR3 is 14 amino acids long. Germline V CDR1 and CDR2: SGDLS, YYNGEE. The CDR3 coding sequence is TGTGCCAGCAGCGTAGTGCGGGGGGCCGGGGAGCTGTTTTTT. The encoded protein is CASSVVRGAGELFF.

This rearrangement joins TRBV6-5 to TRBJ1-4; D ambiguous. From germline, CDR1 is MNHEY and CDR2 SVGAGI. Trimming took off 0 bases at V and 0 bases at J, with 2 bases between the two ends. This CDR3 has 14 amino acids. In nucleotides, the CDR3 is TGTGCCAGCAGTTACTCGGCAACTAATGAAAAACTGTTTTTT. It encodes CASSYSATNEKLFF.

The chain has TRBV24-1 and TRBJ1-5; TRBD1 aligns across 8 bases. V was pared by 4 bases and J by 5 bases, with 9 bases of the junction left unmatched. The germline CDR1 and CDR2 sequences are KGHDR and SFDVKD. The CDR3 contains 16 residues. The CDR3 reads CATSDPGQGADQPQHF. The DNA of the CDR3 is TGTGCCACCAGTGACCCTGGACAGGGAGCGGATCAGCCCCAGCATTTT.

Note on this clonotype: Germline and junction disagree at one end, which may indicate a read error. The chain uses TRBV5-1 and TRBJ1-2; 8 bases map to TRBD1. From germline, CDR1 is SGHRS and CDR2 YFSETQ. This CDR3 is 17 amino acids long. The CDR3 sequence is CANSTTTRTGMTYGYTF. Written as DNA, the CDR3 is TGCGCCAACAGCACCACCACCCGGACAGGGATGACCTATGGCTACACCTTC.

The V call is TRBV4-2, the J call TRBJ2-2; D perhaps matches TRBD1 (5 bases). V dropped 2 bases and J dropped 6 bases, with 7 bases sitting between them. Germline-derived CDR1 and CDR2 are LGHNA and YNFKEQ. This CDR3 region has 13 residues. Here the CDR3 DNA reads TGTGCCAGCAGCCAAAGACAGCCCGGGGAGCTGTTTTTT. As protein: CASSQRQPGELFF.

This clonotype was recorded once. The rearrangement uses TRBV6-6 and TRBJ2-5; 11 nucleotides line up with TRBD1. The germline gives CDR1 MNHNY, CDR2 SVGAGI (reference sequence). This CDR3 has 15 residues. With 6 bases clipped from V and 1 base from J, the junction kept 4 bases outside the gene matches. In DNA, the CDR3 is TGTGCCAGCAGGGACGGGACAGGGGGCCAAGAGACCCAGTACTTC. This encodes CASRDGTGGQETQYF.

The chain employs TRBV5-4 and TRBJ1-2; no reliable D call. The CDR3 contains 15 residues. Germline assignment: CDR1 SGHNT and CDR2 YYREEE (reference sequence). The V end was cut by 0 bases, the J end by 8 bases, with 17 bases between. CDR3 bases: TGTGCCAGCAGCTTGGGGCCCCACGGCAACTCCGGCTACACCTTC. Translated, it gives CASSLGPHGNSGYTF. The full variable domain, its missing parts supplied by reference TRBV5-4 and TRBJ1-2, is ETGVTQSPTHLIKTRGQQVTLRCSSQSGHNTVSWYQQALGQGPQFIFQYYREEENGRGNFPPRFSGLQFPNYSSELNVNALELDDSALYLCASSLGPHGNSGYTFGSGTRLTVV.

The rearrangement uses TRBV20-1 and TRBJ1-1, with D possibly matching TRBD1 (6 bases). The CDR3 runs 13 residues. The germline V gene encodes CDR1 DFQATT and CDR2 SNEGSKA (reference sequence). Between the trimmed V and J ends, which lost 5 bases and 4 bases, there was a span of 14 bases. This CDR3 reads CSAPQGWGTEAFF. As DNA, the CDR3 is TGCAGTGCTCCACAGGGTTGGGGCACTGAAGCTTTCTTT.

CDR3 sequence: CASSIRQGGGKLFF. CDR3 nucleotides: TGTGCCAGTAGTATCCGGCAGGGGGGTGGAAAACTGTTTTTT. The chain combines TRBV19 with TRBJ1-4; 7 bases line up with TRBD1. The V segment lost 3 bases and the J segment 10 bases; nucleotides outside the gene matches: 8. Germline lookup yields CDR1 LNHDA and CDR2 SQIVND (reference sequence). This CDR3 has 14 amino acids.